Listed here is a single T cell receptor beta chain. Antigen specificity is unknown. A read error may produce the germline difference seen at one junction end. These data are taken from a study of cytomegalovirus exposure and HLA in healthy donors. General observations from the study: In an earlier analysis, most TCR beta V segments were productive about 87% or about 30% of the time.

Use of 60 Vbeta and 13 Jbeta primers characterized the PCR. The data were produced by immunoSEQ multiplex PCR, yet TCRdb's version contains in-frame clones alone and is incomplete. The sample comprises more than 110,000 clones, roughly 80% of which are singletons, and roughly 1.2% rests with the top ten. The CDR3 has 14 amino acids. Germline-derived CDR1 and CDR2 are SSHAT and FNYEAQ (reference sequence). V and J are TRBV7-7 and TRBJ2-1; D possibly corresponds to TRBD2 (5 bases). Sequencing was performed on PBMCs. This receptor was taken from a female donor in good health and CMV-seronegative. The CDR3 sequence: CASSPTRVGNEQFF. For the CDR3, the DNA is TGTGCTAGCAGCCCTACTAGAGTCGGGAATGAGCAGTTCTTC.